This TCR beta chain emerged from a study of shared clonotypes between healthy human individuals. Study-wide results and limits: Generally, naive subsets (rather than memory subsets) showed larger estimated richness.

A word on this clone: Its antigen remains unknown.

Per the original data handling: Without quality scores, immunoSEQ junctional reads could not be filtered like full-length reads. The protocol was immunoSEQ multiplex PCR, while the TCRdb copy is restricted to in-frame clones and leaves out a portion. The D gene and trimming were derived from the DNA, and the V and J assignments and clone size from that table. Of about a million clones listed, under 80% are singletons. V lost 4 bases to trimming and J lost 7 bases; unmatched junction nucleotides: 7. The germline gives CDR1 MNHEY, CDR2 SMNVEV (reference sequence). The CDR3 is made up of 14 amino acids. The investigators split CD4+ cells into a CD45RA+ naive subset and a CD45RA-negative memory subset.

This chain uses TRBV27 with TRBJ1-5, with 7 bases aligning to TRBD1. Sequencing input: memory CD4+ T cells sorted from blood. Stated subset: CD45RA-negative fraction. The receptor was derived from a young man in good health. This chain's CDR3 is CASSSTGFGQPQHF. In nucleotides, the CDR3 is TGTGCCAGCAGTTCGACAGGGTTTGGGCAGCCCCAGCATTTT.